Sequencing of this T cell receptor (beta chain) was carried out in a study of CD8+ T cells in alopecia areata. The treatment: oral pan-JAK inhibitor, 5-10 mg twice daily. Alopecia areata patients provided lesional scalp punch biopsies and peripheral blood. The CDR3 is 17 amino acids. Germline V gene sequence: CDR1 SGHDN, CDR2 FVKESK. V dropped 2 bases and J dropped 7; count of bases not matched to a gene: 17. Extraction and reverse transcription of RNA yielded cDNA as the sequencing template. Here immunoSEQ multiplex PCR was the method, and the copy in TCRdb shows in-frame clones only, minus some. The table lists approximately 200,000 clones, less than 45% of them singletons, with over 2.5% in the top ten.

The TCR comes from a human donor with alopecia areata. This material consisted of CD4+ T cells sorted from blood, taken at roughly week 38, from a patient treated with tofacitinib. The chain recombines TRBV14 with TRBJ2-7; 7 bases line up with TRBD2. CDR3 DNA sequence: TGTGCCAGCAGCCAACCCTATCGAGCGGGGTCATTATGGGAGCAGTACTTC. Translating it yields CASSQPYRAGSLWEQYF.